This T cell receptor beta chain was obtained from a study of T-cell reconstitution after alpha-beta-depleted transplantation in children. This CDR3 region has 15 residues. Trimming left V 0 bases short and J 6 bases short, with 14 bases between. Unique molecular identifiers tagged the TCRbeta library. Each CDR3 protein is one row after TCRdb ran MiXCR on the PCR reads. The table has around 250,000 distinct CDR3 sequences, 9.9% seen once. The TCR originated in a human donor who donated a stem cell graft to a child with SCID. The chain employs TRBV12-3 or TRBV12-4 and TRBJ1-2; D possibly corresponds to TRBD1 (5 bases). The material sequenced was PBMCs from the stem cell graft donor, taken from the stem cell graft. The CDR3 protein is CASSLAGSQGHGYTF. Here the CDR3 DNA reads TGTGCCAGCAGTTTAGCGGGTAGTCAGGGCCATGGCTACACCTTC.